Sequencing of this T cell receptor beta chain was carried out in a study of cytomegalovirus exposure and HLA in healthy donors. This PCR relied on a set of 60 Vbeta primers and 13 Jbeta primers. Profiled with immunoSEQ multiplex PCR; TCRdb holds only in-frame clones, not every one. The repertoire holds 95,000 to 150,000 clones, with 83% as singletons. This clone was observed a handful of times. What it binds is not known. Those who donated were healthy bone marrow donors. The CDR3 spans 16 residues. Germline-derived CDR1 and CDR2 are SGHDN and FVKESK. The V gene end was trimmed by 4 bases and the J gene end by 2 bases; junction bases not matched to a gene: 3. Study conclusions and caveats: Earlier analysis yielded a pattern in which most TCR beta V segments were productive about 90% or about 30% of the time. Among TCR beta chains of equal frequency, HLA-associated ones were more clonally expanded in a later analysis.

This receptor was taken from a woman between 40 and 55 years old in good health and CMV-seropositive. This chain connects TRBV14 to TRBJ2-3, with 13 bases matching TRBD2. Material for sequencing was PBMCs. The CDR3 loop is CASSPGLAGNTDTQYF. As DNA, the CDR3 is TGTGCCAGCAGCCCGGGACTAGCGGGAAACACAGATACGCAGTATTTT.